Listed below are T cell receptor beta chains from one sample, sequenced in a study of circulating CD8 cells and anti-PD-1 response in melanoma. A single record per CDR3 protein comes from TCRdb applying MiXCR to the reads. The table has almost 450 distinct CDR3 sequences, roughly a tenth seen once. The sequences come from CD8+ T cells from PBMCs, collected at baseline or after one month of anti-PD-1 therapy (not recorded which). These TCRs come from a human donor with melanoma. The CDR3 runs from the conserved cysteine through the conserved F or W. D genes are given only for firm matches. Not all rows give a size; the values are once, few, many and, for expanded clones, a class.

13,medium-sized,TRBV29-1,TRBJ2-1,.,CSVGAGEDNEQFF,TGCAGTGTTGGGGCAGGGGAGGACAATGAGCAGTTCTTC
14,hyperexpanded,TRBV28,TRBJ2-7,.,CASSLLQGRYEQYF,TGTGCCAGCAGTTTATTGCAGGGCCGGTACGAGCAGTACTTC
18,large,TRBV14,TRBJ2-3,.,CASSRSAGTLTYTDTQYF,TGTGCCAGCAGCCGTAGTGCCGGGACCCTCACTTACACAGATACGCAGTATTTT
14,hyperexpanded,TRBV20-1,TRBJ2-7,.,CSAPGQGFSYEQYF,TGCAGTGCTCCGGGGCAGGGCTTCTCCTACGAGCAGTACTTC
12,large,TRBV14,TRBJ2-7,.,CASSPLMGEQYF,TGTGCCAGCAGCCCCTTGATGGGCGAGCAGTACTTC
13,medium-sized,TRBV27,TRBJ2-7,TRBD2,CASSSGGDPEQYF,TGTGCCTCCTCGTCGGGAGGGGATCCCGAGCAGTACTTC
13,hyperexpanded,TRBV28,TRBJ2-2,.,CASSFRGTGELFF,TGTGCCAGCAGTTTCCGGGGGACCGGGGAGCTGTTTTTT
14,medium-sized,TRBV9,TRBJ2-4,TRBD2,CASSVVQRGSIQYF,TGTGCCAGCAGCGTAGTTCAGCGGGGATCCATTCAGTACTTC
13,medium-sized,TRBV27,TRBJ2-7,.,CASTLSGGSEQYF,TGTGCCAGCACCTTGAGTGGGGGGAGCGAGCAGTACTTC
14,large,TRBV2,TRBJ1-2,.,CASQRAGRTDGYTF,TGTGCCAGCCAGAGAGCAGGGCGTACGGATGGCTACACCTTC
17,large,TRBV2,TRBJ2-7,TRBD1,CASSLSTGAQSSYEQYF,TGTGCCAGCAGTCTAAGTACAGGGGCCCAATCCTCCTACGAGCAGTACTTC
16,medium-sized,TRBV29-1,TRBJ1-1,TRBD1,CSVEESGTGSFGEAFF,TGCAGTGTTGAAGAGTCCGGGACAGGGAGCTTCGGGGAAGCTTTCTTT
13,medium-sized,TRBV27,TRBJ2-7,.,CASSATSWDEQYF,TGTGCCAGCAGTGCGACTAGTTGGGACGAGCAGTACTTC
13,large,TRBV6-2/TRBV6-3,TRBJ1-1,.,CASSYRTAAEAFF,TGTGCCAGCAGTTACCGGACAGCCGCTGAAGCTTTCTTT
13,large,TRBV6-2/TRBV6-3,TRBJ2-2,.,CASSALGTGELFF,TGTGCCAGCAGTGCGTTGGGGACCGGGGAGCTGTTTTTT
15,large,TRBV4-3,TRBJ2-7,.,CASSVFPGATHEQYF,TGCGCCAGCAGCGTATTCCCTGGAGCCACCCACGAGCAGTACTTC
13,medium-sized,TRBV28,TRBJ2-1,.,CASSLGLGNEQFF,TGTGCCAGCAGTTTGGGCCTGGGAAATGAGCAGTTCTTC
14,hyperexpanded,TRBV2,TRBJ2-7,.,CASSDQSMSYEQYF,TGTGCCAGCAGTGACCAGTCTATGTCCTACGAGCAGTACTTC
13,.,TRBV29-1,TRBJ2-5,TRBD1,CSVPGQIQETQYF,TGCAGCGTTCCGGGACAGATACAAGAGACCCAGTACTTC
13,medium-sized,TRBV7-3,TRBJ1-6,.,CASSEISGSPLHF,TGTGCCAGCAGCGAGATTTCCGGGTCACCCCTCCACTTT
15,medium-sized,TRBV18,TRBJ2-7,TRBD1,CASSPRETGRNEQYF,TGTGCCAGCTCACCACGCGAGACAGGGCGTAACGAGCAGTACTTC
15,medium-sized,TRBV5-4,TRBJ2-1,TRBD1,CASSGDRLTYNEQFF,TGTGCCAGCAGCGGGGACAGACTAACCTACAATGAGCAGTTCTTC
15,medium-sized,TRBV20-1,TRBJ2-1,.,CSAREGFSSYNEQFF,TGCAGTGCTAGGGAGGGCTTCAGCTCCTACAATGAGCAGTTCTTC
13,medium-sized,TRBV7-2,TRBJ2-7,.,CASSSGPHYEQYF,TGTGCCAGCAGCTCTGGACCGCACTACGAGCAGTACTTC
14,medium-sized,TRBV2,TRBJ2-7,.,CASSRRESSYEQYF,TGTGCCAGCAGCCGCCGGGAGAGCTCCTACGAGCAGTACTTC
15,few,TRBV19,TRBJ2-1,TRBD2,CASSKLAGGYNEQFF,TGTGCCAGTAGTAAACTAGCGGGGGGATACAATGAGCAGTTCTTC
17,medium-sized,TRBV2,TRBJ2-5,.,CASSEAAESGSQETQYF,TGTGCCAGCAGTGAAGCGGCGGAAAGCGGTTCCCAAGAGACCCAGTACTTC
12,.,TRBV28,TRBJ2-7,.,CASSSRLGVQYF,TGTGCCAGCAGTTCCCGACTAGGCGTGCAGTACTTC
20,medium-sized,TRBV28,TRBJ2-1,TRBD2,CASSAHRVLAGEVSYNEQFF,TGTGCCAGCAGTGCCCACCGTGTACTAGCGGGAGAGGTGTCCTACAATGAGCAGTTCTTC
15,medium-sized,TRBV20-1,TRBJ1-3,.,CSARDQGKSGNTIYF,TGCAGTGCTAGAGATCAGGGGAAATCTGGAAACACCATATATTTT
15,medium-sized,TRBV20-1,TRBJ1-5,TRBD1,CSANSRGLSNQPQHF,TGCAGTGCTAATAGCAGGGGGCTCAGCAATCAGCCCCAGCATTTT
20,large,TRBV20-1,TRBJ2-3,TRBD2,CSARPPGLAGGTTSTDTQYF,TGCAGTGCTAGACCCCCTGGACTAGCGGGAGGTACCACTAGCACAGATACGCAGTATTTT
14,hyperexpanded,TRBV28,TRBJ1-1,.,CASTLRGYYPEAFF,TGTGCCAGCACGCTTCGGGGGTACTACCCTGAAGCTTTCTTT
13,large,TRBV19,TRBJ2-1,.,CASKETYYNEQFF,TGTGCCAGTAAGGAAACATACTACAATGAGCAGTTCTTC
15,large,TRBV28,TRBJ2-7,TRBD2,CASSFLAGGSYEQYF,TGTGCCAGCAGTTTTTTAGCGGGAGGTTCCTACGAGCAGTACTTC
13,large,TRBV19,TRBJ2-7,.,CASRDIGTYEQYF,TGTGCCAGTAGGGACATTGGCACCTACGAGCAGTACTTC
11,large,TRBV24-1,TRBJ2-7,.,CATSGGYEQYF,TGTGCCACCAGTGGGGGTTACGAGCAGTACTTC
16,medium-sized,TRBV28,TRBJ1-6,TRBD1,CASRWTGGELNSPLHF,TGTGCCAGCAGATGGACAGGGGGAGAACTGAATTCACCCCTCCACTTT
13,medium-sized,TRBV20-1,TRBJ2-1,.,CSAKWDSYNEQFF,TGCAGTGCTAAGTGGGACTCCTACAATGAGCAGTTCTTC
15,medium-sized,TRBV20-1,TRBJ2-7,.,CSARDGQRNSYEQYF,TGCAGTGCTAGAGATGGCCAGCGGAACTCCTACGAGCAGTACTTC
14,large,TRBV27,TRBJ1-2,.,CASSFTSIGYGYTF,TGTGCCAGCAGTTTTACTTCAATCGGGTATGGCTACACCTTC
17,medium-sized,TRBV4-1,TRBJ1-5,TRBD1,CASSPGETGGLNQPQHF,TGCGCCAGCAGCCCCGGCGAGACAGGGGGCTTAAATCAGCCCCAGCATTTT
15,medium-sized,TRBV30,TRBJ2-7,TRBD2,CAWSMTSGSLYEQYF,TGTGCCTGGAGTATGACTAGCGGGAGTTTATACGAGCAGTACTTC
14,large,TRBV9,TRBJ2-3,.,CASSPPGSTDTQYF,TGTGCCAGCAGCCCTCCAGGGTCCACAGATACGCAGTATTTT
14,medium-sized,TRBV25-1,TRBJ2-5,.,CASSERGFQETQYF,TGTGCCAGCAGTGAAAGGGGGTTCCAAGAGACCCAGTACTTC
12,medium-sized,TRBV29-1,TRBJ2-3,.,CSVEGQENTQYF,TGCAGCGTTGAGGGCCAGGAGAATACGCAGTATTTT
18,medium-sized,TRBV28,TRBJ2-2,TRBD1,CASLPGGGTGGDTGELFF,TGTGCCAGCCTCCCTGGGGGAGGGACAGGGGGCGACACCGGGGAGCTGTTTTTT
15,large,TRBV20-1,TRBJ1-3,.,CSARDDTRSGNTIYF,TGCAGTGCTAGAGATGACACCCGCTCTGGAAACACCATATATTTT
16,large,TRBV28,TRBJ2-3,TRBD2,CASSPLAGGQFDTQYF,TGTGCCAGCAGTCCACTAGCGGGAGGGCAGTTCGATACGCAGTATTTT